The clone carrying this TCR beta chain showed up many times. Antigen specificity is unknown. The record originates from a study of T cells after yellow fever vaccination. Study background: With SMART-Seq v4 Ultra Low Input, the fractions containing low cell numbers were prepared. Whole-study findings and limits: Post-booster reappearance was seen for most primary-vaccination clones (about 96% CD4, roughly 91% CD8). Only a minor proportion of clonotypes was detected across both CD4 and CD8 compartments.

CDR1 and CDR2 from the germline V gene are LGHNA and YSLEER. With 3 bases removed from V and 2 bases from J, the gap between germline ends came to 10 bases. This CDR3 comprises 14 residues. The study made its TCR cDNA through 5'RACE template switching. That step introduced a universal primer site along with UMIs. From the 5' RACE reads, TCRdb called clonotypes with MiXCR, one entry per CDR3 protein. Among 140,000 to 150,000 distinct CDR3 sequences listed, under 8% were seen once. The receptor comes from a man aged 30 to 45 who received the YFV17D yellow fever vaccine. This chain connects TRBV4-3 to TRBJ2-5; D could derive from TRBD1 or TRBD2 (6 bases each). The sequenced sample was CD4+ T cells sorted from PBMCs, obtained 10 days after the yellow fever booster vaccination. The CDR3 nucleotides are TGCGCCAGCAGCCAGGGAGGACAGCAAGAGACCCAGTACTTC. It translates to CASSQGGQQETQYF.